This entry features one T cell receptor beta chain sequence. This record belongs to a study of blood T cell repertoires in COVID-19. Study summary: The samples span acute and convalescent COVID-19 from the United States, Italy and Spain. PBMCs, B-cell-depleted T cells, or T cells provided the cDNA or gDNA that made up the material.

The CDR3 is made up of 17 amino acids. Between the trimmed V and J ends, which lost 7 bases and 5 bases, there was a span of 25 bases. Germline V gene data show CDR1 as SGHTA and CDR2 as FQGNSA. Produced via immunoSEQ multiplex PCR; TCRdb's table is partial and in-frame only. This sample has about 82,000 clones; almost 85% occur once, and the top ten carry around 7.3%. The V gene is TRBV7-2, the J gene TRBJ2-3; perhaps TRBD2 as D (6 bases). Sequencing was carried out using peripheral blood. The TCR sequence derives from a man aged 50 or older with active or convalescent COVID-19. The CDR3 loop is CASTGGAAGLRVDTQYF. CDR3 sequence (DNA): TGTGCCAGCACCGGCGGGGCAGCGGGCCTCAGGGTAGATACGCAGTATTTT.